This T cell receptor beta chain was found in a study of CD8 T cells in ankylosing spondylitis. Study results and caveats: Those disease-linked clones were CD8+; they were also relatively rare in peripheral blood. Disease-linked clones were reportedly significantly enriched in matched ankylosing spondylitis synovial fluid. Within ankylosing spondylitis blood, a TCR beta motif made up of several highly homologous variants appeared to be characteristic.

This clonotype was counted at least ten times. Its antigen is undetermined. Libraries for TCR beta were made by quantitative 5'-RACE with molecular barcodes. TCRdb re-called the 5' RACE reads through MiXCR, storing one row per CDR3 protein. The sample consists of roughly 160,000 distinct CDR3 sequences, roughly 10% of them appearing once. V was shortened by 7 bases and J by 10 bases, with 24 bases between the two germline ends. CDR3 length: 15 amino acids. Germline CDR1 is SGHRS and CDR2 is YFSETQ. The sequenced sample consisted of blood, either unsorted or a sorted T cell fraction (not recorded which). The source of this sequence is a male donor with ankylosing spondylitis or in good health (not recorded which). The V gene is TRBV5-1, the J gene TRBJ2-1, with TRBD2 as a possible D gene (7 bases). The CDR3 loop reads CASQYWERKGGEQFF. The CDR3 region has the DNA TGCGCCAGCCAGTACTGGGAGCGGAAGGGGGGGGAGCAGTTCTTC. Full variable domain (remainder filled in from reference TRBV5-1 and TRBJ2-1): KAGVTQTPRYLIKTRGQQVTLSCSPISGHRSVSWYQQTPGQGLQFLFEYFSETQRNKGNFPGRFSGRQFSNSRSEMNVSTLELGDSALYLCASQYWERKGGEQFFGPGTRLTVL.